This T cell receptor (beta chain) was identified during a study of radiotherapy plus CTLA-4 blockade in lung cancer. Some clones are missing from TCRdb's copy, which holds only in-frame ones; the method was immunoSEQ multiplex PCR. The sample contains roughly 66,000 clones, about four fifths of which appear only once. The CDR3 loop spans 16 amino acids. V was trimmed by 4 bases and J by 4 bases, leaving 17 bases between them. Germline V gene lookup returns CDR1 MDHEN and CDR2 SYDVKM. The receptor's source is a human donor with non-small cell lung cancer who had a partial response to radiotherapy plus ipilimumab. Sequencing used peripheral blood, obtained from a patient treated with radiotherapy plus ipilimumab. The rearrangement joins TRBV28 to TRBJ1-5; D not certain. The CDR3 sequence: CASSSQTQRLNQPQHF. The CDR3 coding sequence is TGTGCCAGCAGTTCCCAGACCCAGCGCCTTAATCAGCCCCAGCATTTT.